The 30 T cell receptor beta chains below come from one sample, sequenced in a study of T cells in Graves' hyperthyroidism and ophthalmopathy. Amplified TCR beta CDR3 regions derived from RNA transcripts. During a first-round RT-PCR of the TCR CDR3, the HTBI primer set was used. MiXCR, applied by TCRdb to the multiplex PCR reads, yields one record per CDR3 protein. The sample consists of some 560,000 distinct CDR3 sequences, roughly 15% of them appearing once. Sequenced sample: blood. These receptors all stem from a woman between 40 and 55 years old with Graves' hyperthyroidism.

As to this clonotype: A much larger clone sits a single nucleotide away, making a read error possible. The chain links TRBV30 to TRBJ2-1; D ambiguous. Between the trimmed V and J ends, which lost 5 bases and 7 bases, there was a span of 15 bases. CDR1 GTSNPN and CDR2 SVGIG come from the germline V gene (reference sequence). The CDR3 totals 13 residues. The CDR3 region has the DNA TGTGCCTGGGTTAGCAGGAGTGGGAATGAGCAGTTCTTC. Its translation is CAWVSRSGNEQFF.

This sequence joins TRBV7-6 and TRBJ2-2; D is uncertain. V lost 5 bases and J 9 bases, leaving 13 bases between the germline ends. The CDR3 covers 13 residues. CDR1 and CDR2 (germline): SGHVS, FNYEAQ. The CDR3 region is CASSPKYNRELFF. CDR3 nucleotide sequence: TGTGCCAGCAGCCCGAAATATAACCGGGAGCTGTTTTTT.

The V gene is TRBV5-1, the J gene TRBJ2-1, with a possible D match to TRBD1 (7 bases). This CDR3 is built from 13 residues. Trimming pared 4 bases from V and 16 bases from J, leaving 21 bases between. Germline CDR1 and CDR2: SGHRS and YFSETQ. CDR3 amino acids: CASSPDREVTQFF. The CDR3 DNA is TGCGCCAGCAGCCCAGACAGGGAGGTAACCCAATTCTTC.

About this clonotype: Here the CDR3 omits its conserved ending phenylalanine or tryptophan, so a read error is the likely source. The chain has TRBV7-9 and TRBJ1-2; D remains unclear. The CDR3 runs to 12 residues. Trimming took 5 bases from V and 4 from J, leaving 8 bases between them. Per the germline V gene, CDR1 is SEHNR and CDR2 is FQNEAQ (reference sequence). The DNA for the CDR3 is TGTGCCAGCAGCCTTCTTTTCTATGGCTACACCCTC. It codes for CASSLLFYGYTL.

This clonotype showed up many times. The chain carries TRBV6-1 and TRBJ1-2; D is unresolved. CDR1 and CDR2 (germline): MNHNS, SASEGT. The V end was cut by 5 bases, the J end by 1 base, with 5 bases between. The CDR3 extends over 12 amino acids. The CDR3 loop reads CASSSNNYGYTF. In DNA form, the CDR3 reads TGTGCCAGCAGTTCGAATAACTATGGCTACACCTTC.

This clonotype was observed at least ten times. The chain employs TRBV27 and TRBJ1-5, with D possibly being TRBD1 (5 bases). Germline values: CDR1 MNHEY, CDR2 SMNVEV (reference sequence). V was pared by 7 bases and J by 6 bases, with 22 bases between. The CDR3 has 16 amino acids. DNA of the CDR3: TGTGCCAGCAATCCTCAAGGGCAGGGTGCCGCTCAGCCCCAGCATTTT. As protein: CASNPQGQGAAQPQHF.

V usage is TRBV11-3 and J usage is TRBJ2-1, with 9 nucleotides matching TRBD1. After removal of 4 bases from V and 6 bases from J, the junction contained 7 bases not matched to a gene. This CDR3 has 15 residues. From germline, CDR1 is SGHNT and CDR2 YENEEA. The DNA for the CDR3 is TGTGCCAGCAGCTGGGGACAGGGATATGGCAATGAGCAGTTCTTC. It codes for CASSWGQGYGNEQFF.

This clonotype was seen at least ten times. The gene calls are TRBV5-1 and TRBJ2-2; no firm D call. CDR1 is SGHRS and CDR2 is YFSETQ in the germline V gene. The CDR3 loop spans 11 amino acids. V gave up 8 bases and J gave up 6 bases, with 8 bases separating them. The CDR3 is CASRLSGELFF. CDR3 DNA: TGCGCCAGTCGCCTTTCCGGGGAGCTGTTTTTT.

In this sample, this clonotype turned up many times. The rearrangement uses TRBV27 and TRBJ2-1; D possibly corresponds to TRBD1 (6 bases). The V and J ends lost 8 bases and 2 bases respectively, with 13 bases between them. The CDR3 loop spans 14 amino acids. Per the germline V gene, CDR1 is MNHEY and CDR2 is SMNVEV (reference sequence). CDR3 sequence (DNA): TGTGCCAGCGCAAACGGACAGCCCTACAATGAGCAGTTCTTC. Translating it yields CASANGQPYNEQFF.

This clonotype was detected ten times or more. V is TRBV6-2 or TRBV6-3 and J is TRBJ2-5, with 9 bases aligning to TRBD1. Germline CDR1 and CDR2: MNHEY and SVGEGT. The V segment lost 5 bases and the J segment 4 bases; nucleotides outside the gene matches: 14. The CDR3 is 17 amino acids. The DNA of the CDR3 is TGTGCCAGCAGTCCTCTCACCGGGACAGGGCTCCGAGAGACCCAGTACTTC. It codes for CASSPLTGTGLRETQYF.

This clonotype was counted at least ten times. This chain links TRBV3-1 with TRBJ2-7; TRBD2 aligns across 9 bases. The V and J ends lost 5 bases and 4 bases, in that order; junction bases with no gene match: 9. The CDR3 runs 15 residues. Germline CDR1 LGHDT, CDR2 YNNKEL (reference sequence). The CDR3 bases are TGTGCCAGCAGCTATTCTTGGACTAGCGCGTACGAGCAGTACTTC. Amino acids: CASSYSWTSAYEQYF.

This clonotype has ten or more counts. The DNA for the CDR3 is TGCAGTGCTAGAGGGACTAGCGGAAACTACGAGCAGTACTTC. As protein: CSARGTSGNYEQYF. This rearrangement joins TRBV20-1 to TRBJ2-7; the match to TRBD2 covers 10 bases. Looked up from germline, CDR1 is DFQATT and CDR2 is SNEGSKA (reference sequence). The CDR3 totals 14 residues. V trimming: 1 base; J trimming: 3 bases; junction bases outside the gene matches: 3.

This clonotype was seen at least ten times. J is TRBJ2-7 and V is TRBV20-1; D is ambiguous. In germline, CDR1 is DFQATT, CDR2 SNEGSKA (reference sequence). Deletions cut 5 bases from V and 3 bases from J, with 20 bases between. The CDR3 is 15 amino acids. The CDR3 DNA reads TGCAGTGCTTCCCCTCCCTTCAGGCAGCTCTACGAGCAGTACTTC. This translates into CSASPPFRQLYEQYF.

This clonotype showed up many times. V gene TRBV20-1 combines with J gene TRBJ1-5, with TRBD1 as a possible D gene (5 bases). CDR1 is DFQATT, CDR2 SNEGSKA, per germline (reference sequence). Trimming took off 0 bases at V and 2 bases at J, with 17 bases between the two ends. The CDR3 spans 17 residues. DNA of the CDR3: TGCAGTGCTAGAGATCCTCCCGGGCAGGGAGGCAATCAGCCCCAGCATTTT. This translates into CSARDPPGQGGNQPQHF.

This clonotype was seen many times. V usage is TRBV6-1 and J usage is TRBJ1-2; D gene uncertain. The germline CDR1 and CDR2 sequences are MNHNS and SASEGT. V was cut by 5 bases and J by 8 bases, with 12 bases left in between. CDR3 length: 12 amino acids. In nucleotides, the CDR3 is TGTGCCAGCAGTCCCAGTGGCGGAGGCTACACCTTC. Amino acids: CASSPSGGGYTF.

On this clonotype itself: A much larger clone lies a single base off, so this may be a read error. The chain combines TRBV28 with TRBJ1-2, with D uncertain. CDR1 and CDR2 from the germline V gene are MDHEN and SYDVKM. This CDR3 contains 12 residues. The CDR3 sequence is CVSSSSKLGYTF. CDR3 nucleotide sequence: TGTGTCAGCAGTTCTTCCAAACTTGGCTACACCTTC.

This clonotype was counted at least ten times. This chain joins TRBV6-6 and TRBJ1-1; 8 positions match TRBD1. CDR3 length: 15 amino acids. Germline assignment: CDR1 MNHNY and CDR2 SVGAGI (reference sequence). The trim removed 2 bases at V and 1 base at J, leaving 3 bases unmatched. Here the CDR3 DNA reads TGTGCCAGCAGTTACGGGGGGACAGGGAACACTGAAGCTTTCTTT. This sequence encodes CASSYGGTGNTEAFF.

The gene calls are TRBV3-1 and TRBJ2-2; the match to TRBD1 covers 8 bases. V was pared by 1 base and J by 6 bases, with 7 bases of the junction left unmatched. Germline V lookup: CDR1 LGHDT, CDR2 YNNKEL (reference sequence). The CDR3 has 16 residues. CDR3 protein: CASSQVPGGASGELFF. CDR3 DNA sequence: TGTGCCAGCAGCCAAGTACCAGGGGGCGCCTCCGGGGAGCTGTTTTTT.

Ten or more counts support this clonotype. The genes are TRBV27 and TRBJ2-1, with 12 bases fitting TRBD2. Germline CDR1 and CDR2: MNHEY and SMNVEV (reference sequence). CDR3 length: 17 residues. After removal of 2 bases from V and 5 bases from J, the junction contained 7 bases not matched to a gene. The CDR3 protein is CASSLLRLAGDHNEQFF. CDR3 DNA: TGTGCCAGCAGTTTACTGCGACTAGCGGGAGACCACAATGAGCAGTTCTTC.

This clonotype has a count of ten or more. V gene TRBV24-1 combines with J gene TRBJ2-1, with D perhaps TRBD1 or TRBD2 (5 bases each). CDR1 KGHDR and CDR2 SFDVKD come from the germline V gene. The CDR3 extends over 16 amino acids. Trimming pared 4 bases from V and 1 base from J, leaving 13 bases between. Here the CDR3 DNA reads TGTGCCACCAGTGAGATTAGTGGGGGTTCCTACAATGAGCAGTTCTTC. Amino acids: CATSEISGGSYNEQFF.

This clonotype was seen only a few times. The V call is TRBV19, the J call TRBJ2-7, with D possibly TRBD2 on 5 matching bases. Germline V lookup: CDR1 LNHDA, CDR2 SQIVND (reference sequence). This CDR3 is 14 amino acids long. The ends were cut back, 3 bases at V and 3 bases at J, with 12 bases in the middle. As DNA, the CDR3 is TGTGCCAGTAGTATGGCCGGGATTATCTACGAGCAGTACTTC. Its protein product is CASSMAGIIYEQYF.

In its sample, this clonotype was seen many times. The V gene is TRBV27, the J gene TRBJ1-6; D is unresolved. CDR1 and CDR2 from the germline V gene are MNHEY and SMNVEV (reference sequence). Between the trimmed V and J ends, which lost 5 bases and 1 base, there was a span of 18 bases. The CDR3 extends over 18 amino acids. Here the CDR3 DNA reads TGTGCCAGCAGTCCCACTTCCGGTGACATATCCTATAATTCACCCCTCCACTTT. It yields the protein CASSPTSGDISYNSPLHF.

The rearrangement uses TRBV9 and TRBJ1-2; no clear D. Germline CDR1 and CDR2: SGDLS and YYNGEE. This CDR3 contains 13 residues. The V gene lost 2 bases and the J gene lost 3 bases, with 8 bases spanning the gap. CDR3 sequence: CASSVQDDYGYTF. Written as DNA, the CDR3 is TGTGCCAGCAGCGTGCAGGACGACTATGGCTACACCTTC.

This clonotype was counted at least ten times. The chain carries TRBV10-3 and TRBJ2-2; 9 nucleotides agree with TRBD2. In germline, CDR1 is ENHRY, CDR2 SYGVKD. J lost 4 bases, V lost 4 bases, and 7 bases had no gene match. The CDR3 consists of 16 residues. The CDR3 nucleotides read TGTGCCATCAGTGTGGGGGATAGCGGGAGCACCGGGGAGCTGTTTTTT. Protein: CAISVGDSGSTGELFF.

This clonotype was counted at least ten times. The CDR3 region is CASSYSGQTFSGANVLTF. For the CDR3, the DNA is TGTGCCAGCAGTTACTCGGGACAGACTTTCTCTGGGGCCAACGTCCTGACTTTC. The gene calls are TRBV6-5 and TRBJ2-6; 7 bases fit TRBD1. V shed 0 bases, J shed 0 bases, and the junction held 5 bases outside the gene matches. This CDR3 has 18 residues. Germline assignment: CDR1 MNHEY and CDR2 SVGAGI.

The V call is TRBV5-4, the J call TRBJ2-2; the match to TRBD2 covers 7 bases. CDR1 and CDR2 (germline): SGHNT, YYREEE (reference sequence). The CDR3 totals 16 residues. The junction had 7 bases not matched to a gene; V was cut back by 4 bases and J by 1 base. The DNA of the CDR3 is TGTGCCAGCAGCCCCAGGGAGCGGGGGAACACCGGGGAGCTGTTTTTT. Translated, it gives CASSPRERGNTGELFF.

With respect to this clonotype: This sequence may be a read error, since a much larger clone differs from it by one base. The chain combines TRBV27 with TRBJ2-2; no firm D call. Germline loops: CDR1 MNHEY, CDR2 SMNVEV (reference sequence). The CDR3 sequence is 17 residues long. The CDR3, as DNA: TGTACCAGCAGTTTCAGATGGGGTGGGATTGACACCGGGGAGCTGTTTTTT. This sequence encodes CTSSFRWGGIDTGELFF.

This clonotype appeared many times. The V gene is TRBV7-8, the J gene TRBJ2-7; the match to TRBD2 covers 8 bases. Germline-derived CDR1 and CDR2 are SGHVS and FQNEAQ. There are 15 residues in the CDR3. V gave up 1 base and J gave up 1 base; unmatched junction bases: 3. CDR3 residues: CASSLGLASSYEQYF. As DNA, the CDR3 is TGTGCCAGCAGCTTAGGACTAGCGTCGTCCTACGAGCAGTACTTC.

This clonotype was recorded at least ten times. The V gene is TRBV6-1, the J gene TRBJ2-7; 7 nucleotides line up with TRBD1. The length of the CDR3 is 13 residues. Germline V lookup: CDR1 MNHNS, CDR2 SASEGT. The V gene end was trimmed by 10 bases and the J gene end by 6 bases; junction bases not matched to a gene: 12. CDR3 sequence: CATTGTADREQYF. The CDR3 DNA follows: TGTGCCACAACCGGGACAGCGGATCGCGAGCAGTACTTC.

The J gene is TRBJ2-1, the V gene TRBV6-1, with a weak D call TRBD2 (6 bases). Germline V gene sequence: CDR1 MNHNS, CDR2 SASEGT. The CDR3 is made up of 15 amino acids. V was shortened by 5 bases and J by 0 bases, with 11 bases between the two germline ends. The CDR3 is CASSSGLGSYNEQFF. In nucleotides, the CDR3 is TGTGCCAGCAGTTCGGGACTGGGCTCCTACAATGAGCAGTTCTTC.